Listed below are T cell receptor beta chains from one sample, sequenced in a study of Ad26.COV2.S vaccination and SARS-CoV-2 variants. Libraries were prepared by immunoSEQ multiplex PCR; TCRdb keeps only in-frame clonotypes and omits some of them. There are about 320,000 clones in the sample; about 82% occur only once, and approximately 2% lies in the top ten. Material: peripheral blood, obtained in a trial of Ad26.COV2.S vaccine versus placebo. The receptor set was obtained from a person between 18 and 65 years old who received the Ad26.COV2.S COVID-19 vaccine or a placebo. Both conserved end residues are part of each CDR3. Fields, in order: J gene, V gene, clone size, D gene, CDR3 DNA, CDR3 protein. D genes are given only for firm matches. Not every row has a clone size; where given, it reads once, few, many or a size class.

j_call: TRBJ1-4; v_call: TRBV30; clone_size: once; d_call: TRBD1; cdr3_nt: TGTGCCTGGACCCCGGGACAGGGCGAGTTTGAAAAACTGTTTTTT; cdr3_aa: CAWTPGQGEFEKLFF
j_call: TRBJ2-7; v_call: TRBV5-1; clone_size: NA; d_call: TRBD1; cdr3_nt: TGCGCCAGCAGCTTGGGACAGGGAAGGAGGTACGAGCAGTACTTC; cdr3_aa: CASSLGQGRRYEQYF
j_call: TRBJ1-1; v_call: TRBV5-1; clone_size: many; d_call: NA; cdr3_nt: TGCGCCAGCAGCTTACGGAGGGTCGGTATGAACACTGAAGCTTTCTTT; cdr3_aa: CASSLRRVGMNTEAFF
j_call: TRBJ1-1; v_call: TRBV12-3/TRBV12-4; clone_size: NA; d_call: NA; cdr3_nt: TGTGCCAGCACGGGGGAGAGTAATCCTGAAGCTTTCTTT; cdr3_aa: CASTGESNPEAFF
j_call: TRBJ2-5; v_call: TRBV19; clone_size: NA; d_call: NA; cdr3_nt: TGTGCCAGTAGTTCCCACCCAAGGGGGGAGACCCAGTACTTC; cdr3_aa: CASSSHPRGETQYF
j_call: TRBJ2-7; v_call: TRBV5-1; clone_size: NA; d_call: TRBD1; cdr3_nt: TGCGCCAGCAGCTTGGGGCCCGGGACAGATTTCTACGAGCAGTACTTC; cdr3_aa: CASSLGPGTDFYEQYF
j_call: TRBJ2-3; v_call: TRBV10-2; clone_size: NA; d_call: TRBD1; cdr3_nt: TGCGCCAGCAGTGACCTCAGGGGGAGCACAGATACGCAGTATTTT; cdr3_aa: CASSDLRGSTDTQYF
j_call: TRBJ1-2; v_call: TRBV28; clone_size: NA; d_call: NA; cdr3_nt: TGTGCCAGCAGCCCAACAGGGCACGGAGGCTACACCTTC; cdr3_aa: CASSPTGHGGYTF
j_call: TRBJ1-2; v_call: TRBV4-2; clone_size: NA; d_call: TRBD1; cdr3_nt: TGTGCCAGCAGCCGAGAGGGGGCAGGACCTTATGGCTACACCTTC; cdr3_aa: CASSREGAGPYGYTF
j_call: TRBJ1-1; v_call: TRBV5-6; clone_size: NA; d_call: NA; cdr3_nt: TGTGCCAGCAGCTTGGGGGGGCGCCCAAAGGGCACTGAAGCTTTCTTT; cdr3_aa: CASSLGGRPKGTEAFF
j_call: TRBJ1-2; v_call: TRBV9; clone_size: NA; d_call: TRBD1; cdr3_nt: TGTGCCAGCAGAGAGAGGACAGGGAGCGGCTACACCTTC; cdr3_aa: CASRERTGSGYTF
j_call: TRBJ2-2; v_call: TRBV6-5; clone_size: NA; d_call: NA; cdr3_nt: TGTGCCAGCACTTTACTAGATTTCGGCACCGGGGAGCTGTTTTTT; cdr3_aa: CASTLLDFGTGELFF
j_call: TRBJ2-3; v_call: TRBV5-1; clone_size: once; d_call: NA; cdr3_nt: TGCGCCAGCAGCTCCGGAACAGGTACTAGCACAGATACGCAGTATTTT; cdr3_aa: CASSSGTGTSTDTQYF
j_call: TRBJ1-6; v_call: TRBV6-4; clone_size: NA; d_call: NA; cdr3_nt: TGTGCCAGCAGTGTCACACTCAGAGATTCACCCCTCCACTTT; cdr3_aa: CASSVTLRDSPLHF
j_call: TRBJ2-1; v_call: TRBV12-3/TRBV12-4; clone_size: NA; d_call: TRBD1; cdr3_nt: TGTGCCAGCAGCCACAGGGGCGAGCAGTTCTTC; cdr3_aa: CASSHRGEQFF
j_call: TRBJ1-2; v_call: TRBV3-1/TRBV3-2; clone_size: NA; d_call: NA; cdr3_nt: TGTGCCAGCAGCCAAGATTTCCGAGCGGTCCCGAAAGGCTACACCTTC; cdr3_aa: CASSQDFRAVPKGYTF
j_call: TRBJ1-2; v_call: TRBV9; clone_size: NA; d_call: NA; cdr3_nt: TGTGCCAGCAGCGTGGACTTGGTGGGGGGCTACACCTTC; cdr3_aa: CASSVDLVGGYTF
j_call: TRBJ1-2; v_call: TRBV19; clone_size: NA; d_call: NA; cdr3_nt: TGTGCCAGTAGATCCCGGCAGTTTGGCTATGGCTACACCTTC; cdr3_aa: CASRSRQFGYGYTF
j_call: TRBJ1-3; v_call: TRBV4-1; clone_size: NA; d_call: NA; cdr3_nt: TGCGCCAGCAGTTTCGACAGGCAAACAGGAAACACCATATATTTT; cdr3_aa: CASSFDRQTGNTIYF
j_call: TRBJ1-2; v_call: TRBV4-1; clone_size: NA; d_call: NA; cdr3_nt: TGCGCCAGCAGCCAAGTGTACCCCATCACAGAATATGGCTATGGCTACACCTTC; cdr3_aa: CASSQVYPITEYGYGYTF
j_call: TRBJ2-7; v_call: TRBV6-1; clone_size: few; d_call: NA; cdr3_nt: TGTGCCAGCAGTGAAGTTGGTAGCTCCTACGAGCAGTACTTC; cdr3_aa: CASSEVGSSYEQYF
j_call: TRBJ2-1; v_call: TRBV19; clone_size: NA; d_call: NA; cdr3_nt: TGTGCCAGTAGTATAGAGCGGGGGCCATATGAGCAGTTCTTC; cdr3_aa: CASSIERGPYEQFF
j_call: TRBJ1-2; v_call: TRBV5-6; clone_size: NA; d_call: TRBD1; cdr3_nt: TGTGCCAGCACCAATTCTCAGGGGGCTAACTATGGCTACACCTTC; cdr3_aa: CASTNSQGANYGYTF
j_call: TRBJ2-2; v_call: TRBV12-3/TRBV12-4; clone_size: NA; d_call: NA; cdr3_nt: TGTGCCAGCAGTTTGGGTGCCGGGGAGCTGTTTTTT; cdr3_aa: CASSLGAGELFF
j_call: TRBJ1-5; v_call: TRBV21-1; clone_size: NA; d_call: NA; cdr3_nt: TGTGCCAGCAGCAGGGGGGGACAGGGAAACAATCAGCCCCAGCATTTT; cdr3_aa: CASSRGGQGNNQPQHF
j_call: TRBJ1-2; v_call: TRBV19; clone_size: NA; d_call: TRBD1; cdr3_nt: TGTGCCAGTAGTTCGTCGGACAGGGTTATTGGCTACACCTTC; cdr3_aa: CASSSSDRVIGYTF
j_call: TRBJ1-1; v_call: TRBV27; clone_size: NA; d_call: NA; cdr3_nt: TGTGCCAGCAGTTTGTGGGGATCAAGAATGGCAGGGGAACCTATGAACACTGAAGCTTTCTTT; cdr3_aa: CASSLWGSRMAGEPMNTEAFF
j_call: TRBJ2-7; v_call: TRBV19; clone_size: NA; d_call: NA; cdr3_nt: TGTGCCAGTAGTTACAGGTTCGGCTCCTACGAGCAGTACTTC; cdr3_aa: CASSYRFGSYEQYF
j_call: TRBJ2-2; v_call: TRBV14; clone_size: NA; d_call: NA; cdr3_nt: TGTGCCAGCAGCCTTAACACATACGCGAACACCGGGGAGCTGTTTTTT; cdr3_aa: CASSLNTYANTGELFF
j_call: TRBJ2-2; v_call: TRBV11-2; clone_size: once; d_call: NA; cdr3_nt: TGTGCCAGCAGCTTAGATAGGGGGAGGACCGGGGAGCTGTTTTTT; cdr3_aa: CASSLDRGRTGELFF
j_call: TRBJ2-7; v_call: TRBV13; clone_size: NA; d_call: NA; cdr3_nt: TGTGCCAGCAGCTTAGGCATCAGGGAGCACGAGCAGTACTTC; cdr3_aa: CASSLGIREHEQYF
j_call: TRBJ1-1; v_call: TRBV28; clone_size: NA; d_call: NA; cdr3_nt: TGTGCCAGCAGGCAACCCGACAGATGGACTGAAGCTTTCTTT; cdr3_aa: CASRQPDRWTEAFF
j_call: TRBJ1-4; v_call: TRBV6-5; clone_size: NA; d_call: NA; cdr3_nt: TGTGCCAGCAGTTCCTTCACAGGGTATAGGGAAAAACTGTTTTTT; cdr3_aa: CASSSFTGYREKLFF
j_call: TRBJ2-7; v_call: TRBV11-3; clone_size: NA; d_call: NA; cdr3_nt: TGTGCCAGCAGCCCCTCAGTCGGCTACGAGCAGTACTTC; cdr3_aa: CASSPSVGYEQYF
j_call: TRBJ2-5; v_call: TRBV14; clone_size: once; d_call: NA; cdr3_nt: TGTGCCAGCAGCCCCCAAGGGAGGGGGCGACAAGAGACCCAGTACTTC; cdr3_aa: CASSPQGRGRQETQYF
j_call: TRBJ2-3; v_call: TRBV7-7; clone_size: NA; d_call: TRBD2; cdr3_nt: TGTGCTAGCAGCCCCGGGACTAGCAGCACAGATACGCAGTATTTT; cdr3_aa: CASSPGTSSTDTQYF
j_call: TRBJ1-6; v_call: TRBV3-1/TRBV3-2; clone_size: NA; d_call: NA; cdr3_nt: TGTGCCAGCAGCCAACCCGGGACACTAAACCCAAAGCGATCACCCCTCCACTTT; cdr3_aa: CASSQPGTLNPKRSPLHF
j_call: TRBJ1-2; v_call: TRBV5-6; clone_size: once; d_call: NA; cdr3_nt: TGTGCCAGCAGCCCCAGGACGACGTGGAGCTACACCTTC; cdr3_aa: CASSPRTTWSYTF
j_call: TRBJ1-5; v_call: TRBV10-3; clone_size: NA; d_call: NA; cdr3_nt: TGTGCCATCAGTGAGAGACAGTACAATCAGCCCCAGCATTTT; cdr3_aa: CAISERQYNQPQHF
j_call: TRBJ1-1; v_call: TRBV19; clone_size: NA; d_call: NA; cdr3_nt: TGTGCCAGTACCGGGCAGGCTTGGGTCTCTGAAGCTTTCTTT; cdr3_aa: CASTGQAWVSEAFF
j_call: TRBJ2-7; v_call: TRBV6-5; clone_size: NA; d_call: TRBD2; cdr3_nt: TGTGCCAGCGGGGGACTAGGAAACTCCTACGAGCAGTACTTC; cdr3_aa: CASGGLGNSYEQYF